A selection of T cell receptor beta chains follows, all from one sample in a study of a mutant IDH1 vaccine in newly diagnosed glioma. Here immunoSEQ multiplex PCR was the method, and the copy in TCRdb shows in-frame clones only, minus some. This table has some 130,000 clones, roughly 77% appearing once. No antigen is known for these receptors. Material: PBMCs, obtained from a glioma patient whose treatment included an IDH1 peptide vaccine. These receptors were obtained from a middle-aged man with glioma. CDR3s include the opening cysteine and the closing phenylalanine or tryptophan. A D gene is named only where the DNA matches it firmly. A clone size is listed for some rows: how often the clone was seen (once, few, many), or a class if it is expanded.

>.|TRBJ2-1|TRBV15|.
TGTGCCACCAGCAGAGATGGAAACAGACGGAATGAGCAGTTCTTC
CATSRDGNRRNEQFF
>.|TRBJ1-4|TRBV5-5|few
TGTGCCAGCAGCTTGGTGGGATTAGTTAATGAAAAACTGTTTTTT
CASSLVGLVNEKLFF
>.|TRBJ2-7|TRBV6-4|.
TGTGCCAGCAGTGACGGCAGGGGCAGGGCAGTAACCTACGAGCAGTACTTC
CASSDGRGRAVTYEQYF
>.|TRBJ1-6|TRBV27|.
TGTGCCAGCAGTATAATAAGGGGCCTTTCACCCCTCCACTTT
CASSIIRGLSPLHF
>.|TRBJ2-5|TRBV14|.
TGTGCCAGCAGCCAAGATCGGGGGCTCCCCCTACAAGAGACCCAGTACTTC
CASSQDRGLPLQETQYF
>TRBD1|TRBJ2-7|TRBV14|.
TGTGCCAGCAGCCCCTGGACAGGGGCCCCCTACGAGCAGTACTTC
CASSPWTGAPYEQYF
>.|TRBJ2-4|TRBV14|.
TGTGCCAGCAGCCTGGGGGGAAATCCTCGTGGCAAAAACATTCAGTACTTC
CASSLGGNPRGKNIQYF
>TRBD1|TRBJ1-2|TRBV7-9|.
TGTGCCAGCAGCGCGGGACAGAGTATTAATGGCTACACCTTC
CASSAGQSINGYTF
>TRBD1|TRBJ1-2|TRBV6-5|.
TGTGCCAGCAGTATCAGGGGGCTCGATGGCTACACCTTC
CASSIRGLDGYTF
>.|TRBJ1-2|TRBV30|.
TGTGCCTGGTGGGACGGAGCTAACTATGGCTACACCTTC
CAWWDGANYGYTF
>.|TRBJ2-1|TRBV11-3|.
TGTGCCAGCAGTTCGATCGGGGACTACAATGAGCAGTTCTTC
CASSSIGDYNEQFF
>.|TRBJ2-3|TRBV6-4|.
TGTGCCAGCAGTGAGGATGGCGGAGTTGGGGATACGCAGTATTTT
CASSEDGGVGDTQYF
>TRBD2|TRBJ2-7|TRBV7-9|.
TGTGCCAGCAGCACCTCTTCCGGGACTAGCGACCACGAGCAGTACTTC
CASSTSSGTSDHEQYF
>.|TRBJ2-5|TRBV9|.
TGTGCCAGCAGCGCCAACCAAGAGACCCAGTACTTC
CASSANQETQYF
>.|TRBJ2-1|TRBV4-2|.
TGTGCCAGCAGCCAAACCCTAACAGAGTTTAATGAGCAGTTCTTC
CASSQTLTEFNEQFF
>.|TRBJ2-1|TRBV13|medium-sized
TGTGCCAGCAGCTTAGGGACCGTTGACAGCCTCGGATGGGATGAGCAGTTCTTC
CASSLGTVDSLGWDEQFF
>.|TRBJ2-7|TRBV4-3|once
TGCGCCAGCAGCCAAGACCTGTTAGGACGAAACGAGCAGTACTTC
CASSQDLLGRNEQYF
>.|TRBJ2-1|TRBV5-1|.
TGCGCCAGCAGCTTCCCCGCGACCTTCTCCATTTCCTACAATGAGCAGTTCTTC
CASSFPATFSISYNEQFF
>.|TRBJ2-5|TRBV4-3|.
TGCGCCAGCAGCCAAGAGGTGGGTCGGGAGACCCAGTACTTC
CASSQEVGRETQYF
>.|TRBJ2-1|TRBV5-1|.
TGCGCCAGCAGCTTGGCGGGGGGCTGGGAGCAGTTCTTC
CASSLAGGWEQFF
>TRBD2|TRBJ2-1|TRBV6-1|.
TGTGCCAGCAGTATACTAGCGGGAGGGTACCCGGAGCAGTTCTTC
CASSILAGGYPEQFF
>.|TRBJ2-2|TRBV4-2|.
TGTGCCAGCAGCCAAGCGGGTACCGGGGAGCTGTTTTTT
CASSQAGTGELFF
>.|TRBJ1-5|TRBV29-1|.
TGCAGCGCTGTAAGGGGGGACAATCAGCCCCAGCATTTT
CSAVRGDNQPQHF
>.|TRBJ1-2|TRBV9|.
TGTGCCAGCAGCGTAGCTGCCCAGGGGTCCGGCTACACCTTC
CASSVAAQGSGYTF
>TRBD2|TRBJ2-7|TRBV25-1|.
TGTGCCAGCAAGCGGGACGGACCCTACGAGCAGTACTTC
CASKRDGPYEQYF
>.|TRBJ1-5|TRBV7-2|.
TGTGCCAGCAGCTTATTTGGGGGTAGTAGCAATCAGCCCCAGCATTTT
CASSLFGGSSNQPQHF
>.|TRBJ1-2|TRBV6-1|once
TGTGCCAGCAGTGAACCTGGCGGACACCTCGACACCTTC
CASSEPGGHLDTF